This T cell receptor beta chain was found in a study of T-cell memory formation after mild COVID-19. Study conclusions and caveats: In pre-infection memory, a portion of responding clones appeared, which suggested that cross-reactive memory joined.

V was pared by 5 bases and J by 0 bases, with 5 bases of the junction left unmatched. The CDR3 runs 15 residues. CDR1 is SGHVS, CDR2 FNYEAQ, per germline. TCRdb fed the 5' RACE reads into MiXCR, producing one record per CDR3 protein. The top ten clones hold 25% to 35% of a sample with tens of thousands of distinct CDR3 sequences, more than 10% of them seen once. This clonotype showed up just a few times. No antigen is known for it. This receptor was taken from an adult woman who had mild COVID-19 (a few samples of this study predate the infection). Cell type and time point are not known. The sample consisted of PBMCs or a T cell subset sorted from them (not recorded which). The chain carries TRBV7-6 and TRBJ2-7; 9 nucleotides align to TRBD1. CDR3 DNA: TGTGCCAGCAGCAGCACGGGACAGGGCTCCTACGAGCAGTACTTC. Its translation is CASSSTGQGSYEQYF.